This TCR beta chain is drawn from a study of response to subunit inactivated influenza vaccine. This CDR3 has 13 residues. The ends were cut back, 6 bases at V and 2 bases at J, with 10 bases in the middle. The V gene's germline CDR1 is MNHEY and CDR2 SVGEGT. TCRdb reprocessed the RT-PCR reads via MiXCR and lists one record per CDR3 protein. The sample has about 530,000 distinct CDR3 sequences; 12% are singletons. This clonotype has more than one count but fewer than ten. The clonotype comes from a man between 50 and 59 years old who received an inactivated influenza vaccine. J is TRBJ2-5 and V is TRBV6-2 or TRBV6-3; no clear D. The starting material was PBMCs from blood, obtained on the day of vaccination. The CDR3 protein is CASSGIIQETQYF. The CDR3 nucleotides are TGTGCCAGCAGCGGAATAATTCAAGAGACCCAGTACTTC.